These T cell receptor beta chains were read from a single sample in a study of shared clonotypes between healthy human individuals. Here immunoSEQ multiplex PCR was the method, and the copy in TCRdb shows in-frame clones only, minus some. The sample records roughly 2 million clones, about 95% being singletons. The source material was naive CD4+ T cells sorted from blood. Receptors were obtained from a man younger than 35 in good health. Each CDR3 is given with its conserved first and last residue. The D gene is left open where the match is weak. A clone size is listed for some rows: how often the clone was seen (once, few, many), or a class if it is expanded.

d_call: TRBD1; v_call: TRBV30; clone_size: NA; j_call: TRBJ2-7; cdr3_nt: TGTGCCTGGGAAATCGGACAGGTTAAGTACTTC; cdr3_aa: CAWEIGQVKYF
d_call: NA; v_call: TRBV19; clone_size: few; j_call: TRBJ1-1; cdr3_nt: TGTGCCAGTAGTATTGGTGGGAAATGGGAAGCTTTCTTT; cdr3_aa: CASSIGGKWEAFF
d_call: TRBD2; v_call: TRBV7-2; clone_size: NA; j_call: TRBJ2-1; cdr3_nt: TGTGCCAGCAGACCTAGCGGGGGGGAGCAGTTCTTC; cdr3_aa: CASRPSGGEQFF
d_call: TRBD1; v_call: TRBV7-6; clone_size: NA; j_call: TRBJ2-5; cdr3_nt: TGTGCCAGCAGCTCTTCCCGGGACAGGTCATTAGAGACCCAGTACTTC; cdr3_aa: CASSSSRDRSLETQYF
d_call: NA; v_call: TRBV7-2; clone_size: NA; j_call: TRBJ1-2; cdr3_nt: TGTGCCAGCAGAGCTGGAAATGAGGGTGGGGCGTATGGCTACACCTTC; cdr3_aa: CASRAGNEGGAYGYTF
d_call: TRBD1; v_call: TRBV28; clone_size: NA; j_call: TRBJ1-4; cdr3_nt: TGTGCCAGCAGACTACCGGGACAGGGGCGATTCACTAATGAAAAACTGTTTTTT; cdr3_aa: CASRLPGQGRFTNEKLFF
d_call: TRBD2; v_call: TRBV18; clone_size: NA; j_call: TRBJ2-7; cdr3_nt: TGTGCCAGCTCACCCCGGACTAGCGGGGGACCCCTCCACGAGCAGTACTTC; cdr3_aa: CASSPRTSGGPLHEQYF
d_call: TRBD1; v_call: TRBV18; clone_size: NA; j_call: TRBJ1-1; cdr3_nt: TGTGCCAGCGCACCGGGACAGGGTTCTTACACTGAAGCTTTCTTT; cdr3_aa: CASAPGQGSYTEAFF
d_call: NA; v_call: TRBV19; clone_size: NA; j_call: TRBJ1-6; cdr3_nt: TGTGCCAGTAGTATCCGGTTGGGAGAGAATTCACCCCTCCACTTT; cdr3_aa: CASSIRLGENSPLHF
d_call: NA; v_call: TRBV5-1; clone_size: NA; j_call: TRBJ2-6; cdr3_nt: TGCGCCAGCAGCTTGGCCGGAGCCTCTGGGGCCAACGTCCTGACTTTC; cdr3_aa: CASSLAGASGANVLTF
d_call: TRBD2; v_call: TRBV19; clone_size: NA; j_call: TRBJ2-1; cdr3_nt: TGTGCCAGTAGTATAACGCTAGCGGGAGTAACGGGGTACAATGAGCAGTTCTTC; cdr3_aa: CASSITLAGVTGYNEQFF
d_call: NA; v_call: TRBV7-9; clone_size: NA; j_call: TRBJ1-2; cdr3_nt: TGTGCCAGCAGCCGCCCGGTTGAGGGCTACACCTTC; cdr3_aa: CASSRPVEGYTF
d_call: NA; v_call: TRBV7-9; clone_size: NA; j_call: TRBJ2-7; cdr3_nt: TGTGCCAGCAGCTTACCCGAGAGCGTCTATGCCTACGAGCAGTACTTC; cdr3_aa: CASSLPESVYAYEQYF
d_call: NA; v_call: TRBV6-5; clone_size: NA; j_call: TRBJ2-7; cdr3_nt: TGTGCCAGCAGTAGAGGAGGCGAGCAGTACTTC; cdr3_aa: CASSRGGEQYF
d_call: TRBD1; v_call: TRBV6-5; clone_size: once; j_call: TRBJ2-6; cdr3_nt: TGTGCCAGCTACAGGGGCGCTGGGGCCAACGTCCTGACTTTC; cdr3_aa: CASYRGAGANVLTF
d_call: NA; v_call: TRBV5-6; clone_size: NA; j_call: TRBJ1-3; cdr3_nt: TGTGCCAGCAGAAGAGGGAACACTGGAAACACCATATATTTT; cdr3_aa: CASRRGNTGNTIYF
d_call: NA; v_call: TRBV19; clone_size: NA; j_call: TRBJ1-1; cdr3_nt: TGTGCCAGTAGTCAGTCTAACACTGAAGCTTTCTTT; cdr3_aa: CASSQSNTEAFF
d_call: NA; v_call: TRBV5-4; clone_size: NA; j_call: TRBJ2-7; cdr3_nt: TGTGCCAGCAGCTGGAGGGACGGGGGCCACATCTACGAGCAGTACTTC; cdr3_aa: CASSWRDGGHIYEQYF
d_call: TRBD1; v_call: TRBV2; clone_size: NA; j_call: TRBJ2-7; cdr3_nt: TGTGCCAGCAGGAAGGGACAGGGGCCGCCCGAGCAGTACTTC; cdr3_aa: CASRKGQGPPEQYF
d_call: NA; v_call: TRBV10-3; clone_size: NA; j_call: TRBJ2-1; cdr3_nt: TGTGCCATCAGGGCCACAGAAGCTAGGACTCACAATGAGCAGTTCTTC; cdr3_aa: CAIRATEARTHNEQFF
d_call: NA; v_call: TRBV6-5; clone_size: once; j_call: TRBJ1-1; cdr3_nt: TGTGCCAGCAGCCCAGCCGGAGCAAGCGAAGCTTTCTTT; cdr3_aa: CASSPAGASEAFF
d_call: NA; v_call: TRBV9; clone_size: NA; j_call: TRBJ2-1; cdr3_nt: TGTGCCAGCAGTCTCTTAGGATCAGAGTACAATGAGCAGTTCTTC; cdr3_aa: CASSLLGSEYNEQFF
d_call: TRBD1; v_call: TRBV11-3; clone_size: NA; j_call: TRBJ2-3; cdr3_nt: TGTGCCAGCAGCTGGGCCAGGGGGCTCGGCACAGATACGCAGTATTTT; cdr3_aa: CASSWARGLGTDTQYF
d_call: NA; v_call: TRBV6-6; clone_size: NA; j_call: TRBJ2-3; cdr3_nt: TGTGCCAGCAGTTCAACTACACCAGATACGCAGTATTTT; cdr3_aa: CASSSTTPDTQYF
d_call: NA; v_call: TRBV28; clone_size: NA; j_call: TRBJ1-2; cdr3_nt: TGTGCCAGCAGTTTCTCACGAGCTAACTATGGCTACACCTTC; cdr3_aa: CASSFSRANYGYTF
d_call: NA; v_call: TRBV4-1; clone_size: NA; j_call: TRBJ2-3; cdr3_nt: TGCGCCAGCAGCCAAGCCACAAAGGAGGGGGCAGATACGCAGTATTTT; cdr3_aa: CASSQATKEGADTQYF
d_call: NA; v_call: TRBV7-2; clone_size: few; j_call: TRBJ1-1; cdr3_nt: TGTGCCAGCAGCTTATTTAACACTGAAGCTTTCTTT; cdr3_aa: CASSLFNTEAFF
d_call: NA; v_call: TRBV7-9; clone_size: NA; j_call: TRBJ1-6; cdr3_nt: TGTGCCAGCAGCCCCCAAGTGGAGGATTCACCCCTCCACTTT; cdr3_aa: CASSPQVEDSPLHF
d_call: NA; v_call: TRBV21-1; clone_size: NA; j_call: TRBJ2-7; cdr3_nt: TGTGCCAGCAGCAATCTGAGCTACGAGCAGTACTTC; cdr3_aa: CASSNLSYEQYF
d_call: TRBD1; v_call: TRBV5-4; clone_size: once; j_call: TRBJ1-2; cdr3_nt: TGTGCCAGCAGCTTGGAACTGACAGGGGGCACCTCCTATGGCTACACCTTC; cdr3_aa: CASSLELTGGTSYGYTF
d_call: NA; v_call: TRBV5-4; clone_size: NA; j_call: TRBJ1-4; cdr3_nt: TGTGCCAGCAGCTTGGCCCCAGGGGTGGATGAAAAACTGTTTTTT; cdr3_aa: CASSLAPGVDEKLFF
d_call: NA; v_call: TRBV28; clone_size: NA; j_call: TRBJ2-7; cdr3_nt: TGTGCCAGCAGCCAAACCTCAACTTACGAGCAGTACTTC; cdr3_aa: CASSQTSTYEQYF
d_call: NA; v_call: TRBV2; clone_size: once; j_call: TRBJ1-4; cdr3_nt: TGTGCCAGCAACCCTCAGGGCTCTACTAATGAAAAACTGTTTTTT; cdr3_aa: CASNPQGSTNEKLFF
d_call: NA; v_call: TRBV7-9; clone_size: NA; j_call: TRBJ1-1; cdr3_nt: TGTGCCAGCAGCTTAGCGAGAGGGAGGTGGGACACTGAAGCTTTCTTT; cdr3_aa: CASSLARGRWDTEAFF
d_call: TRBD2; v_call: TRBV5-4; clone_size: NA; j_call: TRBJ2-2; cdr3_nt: TGTGCCAGCAGCTTGAAACTAGCGGGGGGCCCCGGGGAGCTGTTTTTT; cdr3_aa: CASSLKLAGGPGELFF
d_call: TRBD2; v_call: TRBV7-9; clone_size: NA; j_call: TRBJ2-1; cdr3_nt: TGTGCCAGCAGCATCAGACTAGCGGAGACCAATGAGCAGTTCTTC; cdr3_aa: CASSIRLAETNEQFF
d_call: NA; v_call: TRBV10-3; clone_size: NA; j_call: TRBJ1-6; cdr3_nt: TGTGCCACCGGAGGGACACCGGATAATTCACCCCTCCACTTT; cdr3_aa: CATGGTPDNSPLHF
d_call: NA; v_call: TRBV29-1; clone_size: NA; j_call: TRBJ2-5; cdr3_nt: TGCAGCGTTAACCCAGGGATGGGAGAGACCCAGTACTTC; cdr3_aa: CSVNPGMGETQYF
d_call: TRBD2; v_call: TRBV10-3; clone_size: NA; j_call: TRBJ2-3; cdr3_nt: TGTGCCATCAGTGTGTTAGCGGGAGATACGCAGTATTTT; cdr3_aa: CAISVLAGDTQYF
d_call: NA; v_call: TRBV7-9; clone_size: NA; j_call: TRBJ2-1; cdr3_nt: TGTGCCAGCGGAAAGGCGGGATGGGCTCTCAATGAGCAGTTCTTC; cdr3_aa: CASGKAGWALNEQFF
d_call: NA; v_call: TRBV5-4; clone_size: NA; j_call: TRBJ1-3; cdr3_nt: TGTGCCAGCAGCTTGGGCAACTCTGGAAACACCATATATTTT; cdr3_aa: CASSLGNSGNTIYF